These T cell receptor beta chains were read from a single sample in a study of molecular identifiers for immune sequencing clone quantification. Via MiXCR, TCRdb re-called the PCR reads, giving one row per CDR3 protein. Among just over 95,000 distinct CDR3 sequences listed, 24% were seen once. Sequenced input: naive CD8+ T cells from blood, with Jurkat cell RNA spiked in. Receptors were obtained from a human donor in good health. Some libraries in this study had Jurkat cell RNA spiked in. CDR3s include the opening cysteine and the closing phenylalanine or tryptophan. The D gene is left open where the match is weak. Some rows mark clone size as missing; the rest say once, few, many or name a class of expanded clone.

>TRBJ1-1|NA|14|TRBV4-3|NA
TGCGCCAGCCGCCCAGCCCTGGGGTCCACTGAAGCTTTCTTT
CASRPALGSTEAFF
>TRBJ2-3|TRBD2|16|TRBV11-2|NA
TGTGCCAGCAGCCTAAGGGGGCGGGGGGGGACAGATACGCAGTATTTT
CASSLRGRGGTDTQYF
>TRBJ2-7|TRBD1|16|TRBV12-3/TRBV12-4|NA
TGTGCCAGCAGTCACCAAGGGTGGGACAGTAACTACGAGCAGTACTTC
CASSHQGWDSNYEQYF
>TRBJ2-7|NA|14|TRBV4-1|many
TGCGCCAGCAGCCAAGAATGGACGGGTTACGAGCAGTACTTC
CASSQEWTGYEQYF
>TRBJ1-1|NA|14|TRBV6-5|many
TGTGCCAGCAGTTACGGCCTGATGAACACTGAAGCTTTCTTT
CASSYGLMNTEAFF
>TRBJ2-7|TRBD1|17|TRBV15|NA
TGTGCCACCAGCGGCGGACACGGGACAGGGGGCGGCTACGAGCAGTACTTC
CATSGGHGTGGGYEQYF
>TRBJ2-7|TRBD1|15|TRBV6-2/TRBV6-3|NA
TGTGCCAGCAGTTATGCACCGGGACAGAGTTACGAGCAGTACTTC
CASSYAPGQSYEQYF
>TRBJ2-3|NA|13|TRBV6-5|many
TGTGCCAGCAGTTCTTCAGGGGGGACTCCGCAGTATTTT
CASSSSGGTPQYF
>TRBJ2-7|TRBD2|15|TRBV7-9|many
TGTGCCAGCAGCTTAGGACTAGCAGATACCTACGAGCAGTACTTC
CASSLGLADTYEQYF
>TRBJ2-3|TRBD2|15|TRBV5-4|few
TGTGCCAGCCACAATCCGGGGGGGAGCACAGATACGCAGTATTTT
CASHNPGGSTDTQYF
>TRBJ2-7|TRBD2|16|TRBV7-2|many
TGTGCCAGCAGCCCTGGATGGGGCGGGAGGATCTACGAGCAGTACTTC
CASSPGWGGRIYEQYF
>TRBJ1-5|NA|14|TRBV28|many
TGTGCCAGCACTACAGGGTTGGGCAATCAGCCCCAGCATTTT
CASTTGLGNQPQHF
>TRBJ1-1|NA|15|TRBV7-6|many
TGTGCCAGCAGCAAGAATCAGGGGCTTAACACTGAAGCTTTCTTT
CASSKNQGLNTEAFF
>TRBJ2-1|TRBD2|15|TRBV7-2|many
TGTGCCAGCAGGGGCGGGGCGGGAGTTAATAATGAGCAGTTCTTC
CASRGGAGVNNEQFF
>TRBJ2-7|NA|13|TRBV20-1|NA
TGCAGTGCTAGAGAGGCGTACTCCTACGAGCAGTACTTC
CSAREAYSYEQYF
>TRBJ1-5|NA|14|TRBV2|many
TGTGCCACCAGACAGGATTATAGCAATCAGCCCCAGCATTTT
CATRQDYSNQPQHF
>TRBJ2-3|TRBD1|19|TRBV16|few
TGTGCCAGCAGCCAAGTTCCGGGACAGGGGGCATTGGGAACAGATACGCAGTATTTT
CASSQVPGQGALGTDTQYF
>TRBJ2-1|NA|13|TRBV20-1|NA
TGCAATGCTAGATTGACTACCTACAATGAGCAGTTCTTC
CNARLTTYNEQFF
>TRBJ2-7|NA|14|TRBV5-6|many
TGTGCCAGCAGCTTGGGTGCCAGCACCTACGAGCAGTACTTC
CASSLGASTYEQYF
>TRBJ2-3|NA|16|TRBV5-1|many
TGCGCCAGCAGCTTGGTACAGGGTAGGAGTACAGATACGCAGTATTTT
CASSLVQGRSTDTQYF